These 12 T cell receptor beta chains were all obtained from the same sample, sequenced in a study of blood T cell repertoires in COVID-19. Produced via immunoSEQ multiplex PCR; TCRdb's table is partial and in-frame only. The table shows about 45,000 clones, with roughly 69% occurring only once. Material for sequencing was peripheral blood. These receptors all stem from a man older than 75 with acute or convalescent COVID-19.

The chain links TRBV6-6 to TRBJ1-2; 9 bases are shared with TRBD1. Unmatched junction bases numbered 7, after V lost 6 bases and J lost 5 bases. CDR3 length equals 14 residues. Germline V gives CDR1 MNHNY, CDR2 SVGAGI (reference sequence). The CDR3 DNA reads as TGTGCCAGCAGGCACCGGGACAGGGATTATGGCTACACCTTC. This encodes CASRHRDRDYGYTF.

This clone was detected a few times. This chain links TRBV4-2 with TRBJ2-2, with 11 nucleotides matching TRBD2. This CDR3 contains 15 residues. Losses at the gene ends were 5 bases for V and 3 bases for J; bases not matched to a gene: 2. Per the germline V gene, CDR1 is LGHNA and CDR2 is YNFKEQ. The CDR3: CASSGLAGHTGELFF. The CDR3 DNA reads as TGTGCCAGCAGCGGACTAGCGGGTCACACCGGGGAGCTGTTTTTT.

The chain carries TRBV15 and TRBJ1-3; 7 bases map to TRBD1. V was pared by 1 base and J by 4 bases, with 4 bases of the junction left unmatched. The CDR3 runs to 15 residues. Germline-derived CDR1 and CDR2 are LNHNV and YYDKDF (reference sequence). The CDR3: CATSRGTQGGNTIYF. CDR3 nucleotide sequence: TGTGCCACCAGCAGAGGGACACAGGGGGGAAACACCATATATTTT.

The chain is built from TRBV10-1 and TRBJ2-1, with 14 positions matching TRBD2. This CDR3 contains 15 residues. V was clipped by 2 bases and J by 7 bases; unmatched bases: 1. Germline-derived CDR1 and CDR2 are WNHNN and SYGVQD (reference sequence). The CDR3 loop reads CASSEGTSGSNEQFF. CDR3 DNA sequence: TGCGCCAGCAGTGAGGGGACTAGCGGGAGTAATGAGCAGTTCTTC.

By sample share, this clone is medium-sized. The CDR3 is CASSRGAGTTYEQYF. In nucleotides, the CDR3 is TGTGCCAGCAGTCGGGGGGCGGGGACAACCTACGAGCAGTACTTC. The chain employs TRBV9 and TRBJ2-7, with D perhaps matching TRBD2 (7 bases). Germline V gene lookup returns CDR1 SGDLS and CDR2 YYNGEE. The CDR3 totals 15 residues. Trimming took 5 bases from V and 2 from J, leaving 17 bases between them.

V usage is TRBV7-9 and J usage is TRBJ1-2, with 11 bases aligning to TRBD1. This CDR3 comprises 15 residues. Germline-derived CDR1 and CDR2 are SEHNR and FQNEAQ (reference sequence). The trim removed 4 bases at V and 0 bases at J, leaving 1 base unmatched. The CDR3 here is CASSSDRGPNYGYTF. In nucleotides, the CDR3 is TGTGCCAGCAGCTCGGACAGGGGGCCTAACTATGGCTACACCTTC.

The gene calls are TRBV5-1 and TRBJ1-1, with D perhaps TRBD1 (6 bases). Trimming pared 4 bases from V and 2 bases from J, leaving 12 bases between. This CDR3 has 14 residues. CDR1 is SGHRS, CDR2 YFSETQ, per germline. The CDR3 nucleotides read TGCGCCAGCAGCGGAGTACAGGGAAACACTGAAGCTTTCTTT. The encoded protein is CASSGVQGNTEAFF.

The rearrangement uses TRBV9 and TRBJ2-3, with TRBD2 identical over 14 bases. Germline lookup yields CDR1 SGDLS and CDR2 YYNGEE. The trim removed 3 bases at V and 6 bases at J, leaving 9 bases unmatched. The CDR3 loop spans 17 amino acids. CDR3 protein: CASSAATSGRAVDTQYF. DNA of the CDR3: TGTGCCAGCAGCGCGGCGACTAGCGGGAGGGCCGTGGATACGCAGTATTTT.

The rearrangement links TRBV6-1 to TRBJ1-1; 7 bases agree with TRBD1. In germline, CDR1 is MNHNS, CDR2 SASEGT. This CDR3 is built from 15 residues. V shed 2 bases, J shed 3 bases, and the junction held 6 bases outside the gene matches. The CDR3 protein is CASSEWTGRDTEAFF. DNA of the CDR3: TGTGCCAGCAGTGAATGGACAGGACGGGACACTGAAGCTTTCTTT.

The CDR3 region is CASSPDSNDSPLHF. The CDR3 DNA reads as TGTGCCAGCTCACCTGACAGCAACGATTCACCCCTCCACTTT. The chain employs TRBV18 and TRBJ1-6, with D possibly being TRBD1 (5 bases). V dropped 3 bases and J dropped 8 bases, with 11 bases sitting between them. The CDR3 contains 14 residues. Looked up from germline, CDR1 is KGHSH and CDR2 is LQKENI.

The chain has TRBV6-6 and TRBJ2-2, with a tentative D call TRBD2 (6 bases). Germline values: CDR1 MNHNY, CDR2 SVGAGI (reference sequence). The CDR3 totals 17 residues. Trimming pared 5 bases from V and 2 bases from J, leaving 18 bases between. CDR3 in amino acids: CASSLPGLFSNTGELFF. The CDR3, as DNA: TGTGCCAGCAGTCTCCCGGGACTTTTCTCCAACACCGGGGAGCTGTTTTTT.

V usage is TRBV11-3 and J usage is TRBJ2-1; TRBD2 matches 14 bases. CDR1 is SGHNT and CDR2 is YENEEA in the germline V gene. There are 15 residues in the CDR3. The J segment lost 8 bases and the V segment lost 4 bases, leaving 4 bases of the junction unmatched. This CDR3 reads CASSSPGLAGDEQFF. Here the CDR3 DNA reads TGTGCCAGCAGCTCTCCGGGACTAGCGGGAGATGAGCAGTTCTTC. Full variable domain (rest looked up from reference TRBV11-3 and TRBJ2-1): EAGVVQSPRYKIIEKKQPVAFWCNPISGHNTLYWYLQNLGQGPELLIRYENEEAVDDSQLPKDRFSAERLKGVDSTLKIQPAELGDSAVYLCASSSPGLAGDEQFFGPGTRLTVL.